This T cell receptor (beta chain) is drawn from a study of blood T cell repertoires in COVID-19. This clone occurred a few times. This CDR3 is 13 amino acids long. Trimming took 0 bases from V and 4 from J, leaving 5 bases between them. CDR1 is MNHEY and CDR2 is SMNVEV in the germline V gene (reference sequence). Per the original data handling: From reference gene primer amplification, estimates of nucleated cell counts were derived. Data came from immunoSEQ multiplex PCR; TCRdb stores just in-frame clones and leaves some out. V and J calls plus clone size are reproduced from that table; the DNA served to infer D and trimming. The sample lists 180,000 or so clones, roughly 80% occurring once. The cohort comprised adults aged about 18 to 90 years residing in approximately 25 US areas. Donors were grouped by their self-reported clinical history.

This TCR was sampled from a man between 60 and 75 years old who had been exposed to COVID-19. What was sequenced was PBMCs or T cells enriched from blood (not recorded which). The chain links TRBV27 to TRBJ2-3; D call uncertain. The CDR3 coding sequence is TGTGCCAGCAGTTTATCCCCGTCAGATACGCAGTATTTT. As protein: CASSLSPSDTQYF.